The 14 T cell receptor beta chains presented below share a single source sample, sequenced in a study of blood T cell repertoires in COVID-19. Data came from immunoSEQ multiplex PCR; TCRdb stores just in-frame clones and leaves some out. The table includes under 60,000 clones, over 70% detected once. Specimen: peripheral blood. Every receptor here comes from a man younger than 45 with COVID-19, enrolled during active disease.

The genes are TRBV27 and TRBJ2-7; 8 positions agree with TRBD1. CDR3 size: 14 residues. With 5 bases clipped from V and 4 bases from J, the junction kept 7 bases outside the gene matches. Per the germline V gene, CDR1 is MNHEY and CDR2 is SMNVEV (reference sequence). In DNA form, the CDR3 reads TGTGCCAGCAGTACCCGACAGGGGACGTACGAGCAGTACTTC. Amino acid sequence: CASSTRQGTYEQYF.

J is TRBJ1-2 and V is TRBV3-1 (or the pseudogene TRBV3-2); 7 bases map to TRBD1. This CDR3 has 14 amino acids. V shed 4 bases and J 5 bases; nucleotides not matched to a gene: 7. The germline CDR1 and CDR2 sequences are LGHDT and YNNKEL (reference sequence). The CDR3 DNA reads TGTGCCAGCAGCCCACAGGGGAGGTGGTATGGCTACACCTTC. Residues: CASSPQGRWYGYTF.

The chain has TRBV5-6 and TRBJ2-3; D might be TRBD2 (5 bases). Germline-derived CDR1 and CDR2 are SGHDT and YYEEEE. This CDR3 is built from 17 residues. V lost 4 bases to trimming and J lost 2 bases, with 20 bases between them. The CDR3 region is CASSPPGGSASTDTQYF. CDR3 coding DNA: TGTGCCAGCAGCCCACCCGGTGGGAGCGCTTCCACAGATACGCAGTATTTT.

V is TRBV2 and J is TRBJ1-2; 8 bases line up with TRBD1. Germline CDR1 and CDR2: SNHLY and FYNNEI. V lost 3 bases, J lost 7 bases, and 4 bases stayed unmatched. CDR3 length equals 13 residues. CDR3: CASSDYTGGGYTF. CDR3 nucleotides: TGTGCCAGCAGTGACTATACAGGGGGTGGCTACACCTTC.

The chain's CDR3 is CATSRDRSGANEQYF. The CDR3 nucleotides read TGTGCCACCAGCAGAGATAGGTCAGGGGCGAACGAGCAGTACTTC. The chain combines TRBV15 with TRBJ2-7; tentatively, D is TRBD1 (6 bases). This CDR3 has 15 residues. The germline gives CDR1 LNHNV, CDR2 YYDKDF (reference sequence). Trimming stripped 0 bases from V and 5 bases from J, with 14 bases between.

This chain connects TRBV19 to TRBJ1-1, with D unclear. V lost 5 bases and J 4 bases, leaving 14 bases between the germline ends. The CDR3 covers 14 residues. Germline V gene data show CDR1 as LNHDA and CDR2 as SQIVND (reference sequence). The CDR3 sequence is CASSVHRDGTEAFF. The CDR3, as DNA: TGTGCCAGTAGTGTACACCGGGATGGCACTGAAGCTTTCTTT.

CDR3 region: CASSFRTSGSVNEQFF. For the CDR3, the DNA is TGTGCCAGCAGTTTCCGGACTAGCGGGAGTGTCAATGAGCAGTTCTTC. This chain uses TRBV27 with TRBJ2-1, with 13 bases identical to TRBD2. This CDR3 comprises 16 residues. Trimming removed 3 bases from V and 6 bases from J; junction bases left unmatched: 5. The V gene's germline CDR1 is MNHEY and CDR2 SMNVEV (reference sequence).

This clone was seen once. The chain has TRBV5-4 and TRBJ1-6; D unresolved. The length of the CDR3 is 14 residues. In germline, CDR1 is SGHNT, CDR2 YYREEE (reference sequence). V lost 3 bases and J 3 bases, leaving 7 bases between the germline ends. The CDR3 sequence: CASSSGNYNSPLHF. CDR3 bases: TGTGCCAGCAGCTCGGGGAACTATAATTCACCCCTCCACTTT.

The J gene is TRBJ2-7, the V gene TRBV5-8, with 8 bases fitting TRBD1. This CDR3 comprises 16 residues. Trimming removed 0 bases from V and 5 bases from J; junction bases left unmatched: 10. Germline CDR1 is SGHTS and CDR2 is YDEGEE. The CDR3 DNA is TGTGCCAGCAGCTTGGCCTGGGGCAGGGGGCTGGACGAGCAGTACTTC. Amino acids: CASSLAWGRGLDEQYF.

This chain connects TRBV13 to TRBJ1-3; TRBD1 might be the D (6 bases). The V end was cut by 8 bases, the J end by 0 bases, with 14 bases between. This CDR3 comprises 15 residues. Germline V CDR1 and CDR2: PRHDT, FYEKMQ (reference sequence). CDR3 loop: CASGPTGSSGNTIYF. The CDR3 nucleotides read TGTGCCAGCGGACCGACAGGCTCCTCTGGAAACACCATATATTTT.

The V and J genes are TRBV7-9 and TRBJ1-2; a weak D match, TRBD1 (5 bases). The CDR3 consists of 13 residues. Germline CDR1 is SEHNR and CDR2 is FQNEAQ (reference sequence). Trimming took 7 bases from V and 4 from J, leaving 13 bases between them. The CDR3 nucleotides are TGTGCCAGCAAAGAGGACACCTCCTATGGCTACACCTTC. It encodes CASKEDTSYGYTF.

The count of this clone is one. The chain combines TRBV11-2 with TRBJ1-6; D is uncertain. With 1 base removed from V and 10 bases from J, the gap between germline ends came to 14 bases. From germline, CDR1 is SGHAT and CDR2 FQNNGV. The CDR3 is made up of 15 amino acids. CDR3 coding DNA: TGTGCCAGCAGCTTAGTTCGAGGGATTAGCTCACCCCTCCACTTT. Its translation is CASSLVRGISSPLHF.

The chain employs TRBV6-2 or TRBV6-3 and TRBJ1-1; D ambiguous. The CDR3 spans 11 residues. Germline-derived CDR1 and CDR2 are MNHEY and SVGEGT. V lost 2 bases, J lost 11 bases, and 9 bases lay in between. The CDR3 bases are TGTGCCAGCAGTTACGACTCGGAGGCTTTCTTT. Its protein is CASSYDSEAFF.

The rearrangement uses TRBV4-1 and TRBJ1-1, with TRBD1 as a possible D gene (6 bases). V was clipped by 4 bases and J by 3 bases, with 15 bases between them. The CDR3 length is 15 residues. The germline V gene has CDR1 MGHRA and CDR2 YSYEKL. The CDR3 DNA sequence: TGCGCCAGCAGCCGCCGAACAGGGCTAGACACTGAAGCTTTCTTT. Its protein is CASSRRTGLDTEAFF.